These 13 T cell receptor beta chains were sequenced from one sample in a study of T cell responses to AZD1222 COVID-19 vaccine (dated by TCRdb to about 2021). The library was obtained by the immunoSEQ multiplex PCR assay. Drawn from immuneACCESS, this table holds only the in-frame rearrangements with V and J called that TCRdb kept. Clones are partly lost; checked studies trace under half to an unresolved V gene and leave the rest unexplained. The sample table records some 130,000 clones; approximately 91% of these occur just once. The leading ten clones occupy roughly 6.3% of the sample. The meaning of the sample's time point label: baseline before first vaccination. The source was peripheral blood, collected on day 0 of AZD1222 vaccination. The receptors originated from an adult in good health.

V usage is TRBV14 and J usage is TRBJ2-1; no firm D call. This CDR3 is built from 11 residues. Looked up from germline, CDR1 is SGHDN and CDR2 is FVKESK. Between the trimmed V and J ends, which lost 1 base and 9 bases, there was a span of 4 bases. CDR3 sequence (DNA): TGTGCCAGCAGCCAAGGTGGTGAGCAGTTCTTC. Its translation is CASSQGGEQFF.

The chain joins TRBV5-6 to TRBJ2-7, with D perhaps being TRBD1 or TRBD2 (5 bases each). Trimming cost V 0 bases and J 2 bases, with 6 bases left between them. CDR1 is SGHDT, CDR2 YYEEEE, per germline. This CDR3 contains 13 residues. DNA for the CDR3: TGTGCCAGCAGCTTGGGGGGGACCTACGAGCAGTACTTC. Translation: CASSLGGTYEQYF. The variable domain in full, with the rest retrieved from reference TRBV5-6 and TRBJ2-7, is DAGVTQSPTHLIKTRGQQVTLRCSPKSGHDTVSWYQQALGQGPQFIFQYYEEEERQRGNFPDRFSGHQFPNYSSELNVNALLLGDSALYLCASSLGGTYEQYFGPGTRLTVT.

The chain uses TRBV3-1 (or the pseudogene TRBV3-2) and TRBJ1-1; a possible D gene is TRBD1 (5 bases). Trimming pared 2 bases from V and 2 bases from J, leaving 9 bases between. The CDR3 is made up of 14 amino acids. Germline V gives CDR1 LGHDT, CDR2 YNNKEL (reference sequence). The CDR3 DNA reads as TGTGCCAGCAGCCAAAACGGGGCCAACACTGAAGCTTTCTTT. Its protein product is CASSQNGANTEAFF.

This chain joins TRBV6-5 and TRBJ2-6, with no clear D. The V end lost 7 bases, the J end lost 2 bases, and 9 bases lay between the germline ends. The CDR3 sequence is 14 residues long. Germline V CDR1 and CDR2: MNHEY, SVGAGI. The CDR3 sequence is CASKSGPGANVLTF. The CDR3 bases are TGTGCCAGCAAATCGGGCCCTGGGGCCAACGTCCTGACTTTC.

The chain has TRBV4-1 and TRBJ1-5; 7 nucleotides agree with TRBD1. J was trimmed by 7 bases and V by 0 bases; bases with no gene match: 3. CDR3 size: 14 residues. From germline, CDR1 is MGHRA and CDR2 YSYEKL. The CDR3 spells CASSQDDRDQPQHF. In DNA form, the CDR3 reads TGCGCCAGCAGCCAAGATGACAGGGACCAGCCCCAGCATTTT.

This chain connects TRBV7-8 to TRBJ2-7, with a tentative D call TRBD1 (5 bases). Germline assignment: CDR1 SGHVS and CDR2 FQNEAQ. The CDR3 has 16 amino acids. V was cut by 4 bases and J by 1 base, with 17 bases left in between. This CDR3 is CASSSTVRLRSYEQYF. CDR3 bases: TGTGCCAGCAGCTCGACAGTAAGATTGAGGTCCTACGAGCAGTACTTC. The entire variable domain, with the rest obtained from reference TRBV7-8 and TRBJ2-7, is as follows: GAGVSQSPRYKVAKRGQDVALRCDPISGHVSLFWYQQALGQGPEFLTYFQNEAQLDKSGLPSDRFFAERPEGSVSTLKIQRTQQEDSAVYLCASSSTVRLRSYEQYFGPGTRLTVT.

The chain is built from TRBV3-1 (or the pseudogene TRBV3-2) and TRBJ1-2; D is unresolved. CDR3 size: 16 residues. Germline values: CDR1 LGHDT, CDR2 YNNKEL (reference sequence). V lost 4 bases and J lost 3, with 18 bases in between. CDR3: CASSLPWSGVHYGYTF. The CDR3 region has the DNA TGTGCCAGCAGCCTACCCTGGTCCGGAGTCCACTATGGCTACACCTTC.

This rearrangement joins TRBV11-2 to TRBJ2-2, with 7 nucleotides matching TRBD2. This CDR3 has 14 residues. Losses at the gene ends were 0 bases for V and 8 bases for J; bases not matched to a gene: 3. CDR1 SGHAT and CDR2 FQNNGV come from the germline V gene. The CDR3 protein is CASSLELASGELFF. As DNA, the CDR3 is TGTGCCAGCAGCTTAGAACTAGCGTCGGGGGAGCTGTTTTTT.

This clone was observed once. This rearrangement joins TRBV19 to TRBJ1-2; no clear D. CDR1 is LNHDA and CDR2 is SQIVND in the germline V gene (reference sequence). The V and J ends lost 5 bases and 4 bases respectively, with 11 bases between them. The CDR3 covers 13 residues. CDR3: CASSPQRTYGYTF. The CDR3 DNA is TGTGCCAGTAGTCCCCAACGGACCTATGGCTACACCTTC. The full variable domain, completed using reference TRBV19 and TRBJ1-2, is DGGITQSPKYLFRKEGQNVTLSCEQNLNHDAMYWYRQDPGQGLRLIYYSQIVNDFQKGDIAEGYSVSREKKESFPLTVTSAQKNPTAFYLCASSPQRTYGYTFGSGTRLTVV.

The chain links TRBV19 to TRBJ1-2, with 7 nucleotides matching TRBD1. Per the germline V gene, CDR1 is LNHDA and CDR2 is SQIVND (reference sequence). The CDR3 is 13 amino acids. After removal of 5 bases from V and 8 bases from J, the junction contained 8 bases not matched to a gene. CDR3 region: CASSLRTGNGYTF. CDR3 bases: TGTGCCAGTAGTCTCCGGACAGGCAACGGCTACACCTTC.

This rearrangement joins TRBV7-2 to TRBJ1-5; no clear D. Germline V lookup: CDR1 SGHTA, CDR2 FQGNSA. V was cut by 5 bases and J by 1 base, with 9 bases left in between. There are 14 residues in the CDR3. The CDR3 region has the DNA TGTGCCAGCAGCCCGAGCCGGAGCAATCAGCCCCAGCATTTT. It yields the protein CASSPSRSNQPQHF.

The gene calls are TRBV18 and TRBJ2-2; D might be TRBD1 (6 bases). Trimming stripped 8 bases from V and 7 bases from J, with 11 bases between. Per germline, CDR1 KGHSH and CDR2 LQKENI. The length of the CDR3 is 12 residues. The CDR3 reads CASKTGLGELFF. The CDR3 DNA reads TGTGCCAGCAAAACAGGGCTCGGGGAGCTGTTTTTT.

The chain has TRBV2 and TRBJ1-1; 7 bases match TRBD1. CDR3 length equals 11 residues. Germline CDR1 is SNHLY and CDR2 is FYNNEI. Germline trimming cut 5 bases from V and 10 bases from J; bases unmatched to any gene: 4. CDR3 DNA sequence: TGTGCCAGCAGTCTGACAGGGCTAGCTTTCTTT. This sequence encodes CASSLTGLAFF.